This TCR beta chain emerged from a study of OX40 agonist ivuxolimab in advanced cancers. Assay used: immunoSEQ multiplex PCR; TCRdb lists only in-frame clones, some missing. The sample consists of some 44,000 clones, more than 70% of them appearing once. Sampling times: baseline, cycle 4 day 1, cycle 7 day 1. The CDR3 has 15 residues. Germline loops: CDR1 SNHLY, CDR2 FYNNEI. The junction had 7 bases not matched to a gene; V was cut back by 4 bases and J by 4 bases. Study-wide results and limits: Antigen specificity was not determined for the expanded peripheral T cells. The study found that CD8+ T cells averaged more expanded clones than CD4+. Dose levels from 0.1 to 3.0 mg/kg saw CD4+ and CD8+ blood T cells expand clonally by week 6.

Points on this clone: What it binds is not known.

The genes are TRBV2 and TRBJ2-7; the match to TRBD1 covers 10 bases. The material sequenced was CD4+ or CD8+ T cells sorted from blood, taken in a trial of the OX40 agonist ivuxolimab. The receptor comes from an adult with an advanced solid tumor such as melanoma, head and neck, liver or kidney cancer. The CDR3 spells CASSGGDRGRYEQYF. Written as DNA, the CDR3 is TGTGCCAGCAGTGGGGGGGACAGGGGCCGTTACGAGCAGTACTTC.